The 31 T cell receptor beta chains reported below all come from one sample, sequenced in a study of cytomegalovirus exposure and HLA in healthy donors. PCR primers comprised 60 Vbeta and 13 Jbeta primers. The data were produced by immunoSEQ multiplex PCR, yet TCRdb's version contains in-frame clones alone and is incomplete. The sample includes some 140,000 clones, approximately 85% seen only once; the top ten take about 7%. Material: PBMCs. The receptors derive from a woman aged 25 to 39 in good health and CMV-seropositive.

This chain uses TRBV15 with TRBJ1-5, with 7 bases lining up with TRBD1. Germline CDR1 and CDR2: LNHNV and YYDKDF (reference sequence). After removal of 3 bases from V and 0 bases from J, the junction contained 5 bases not matched to a gene. This CDR3 is 16 amino acids long. In DNA, the CDR3 is TGTGCCACCAGCAGTGCACAGGGGAATAGCAATCAGCCCCAGCATTTT. It specifies CATSSAQGNSNQPQHF.

The rearrangement uses TRBV7-8 and TRBJ2-7; D is possibly TRBD2 (5 bases). Trimming took 4 bases from V and 2 from J, leaving 12 bases between them. This CDR3 spans 14 amino acids. CDR1 and CDR2 (germline): SGHVS, FQNEAQ. The CDR3 region is CASSWRTPAYEQYF. The CDR3 nucleotides read TGTGCCAGCAGCTGGAGGACGCCTGCCTACGAGCAGTACTTC.

The chain has TRBV2 and TRBJ2-7, with D hard to call. The CDR3 is 15 amino acids. The V end was cut by 7 bases, the J end by 4 bases, with 20 bases between. Per the germline V gene, CDR1 is SNHLY and CDR2 is FYNNEI. The DNA for the CDR3 is TGTGCCAGCATTCCCGGTCGCCCGATTGCTTACGAGCAGTACTTC. It codes for CASIPGRPIAYEQYF.

The chain links TRBV30 to TRBJ2-1; D is possibly TRBD2 (6 bases). With 3 bases removed from V and 3 bases from J, the gap between germline ends came to 12 bases. The CDR3 length is 14 residues. Germline V CDR1 and CDR2: GTSNPN, SVGIG (reference sequence). This CDR3 reads CAWRGGGLYNEQFF. The CDR3 nucleotides read TGTGCCTGGAGGGGAGGAGGGCTCTACAATGAGCAGTTCTTC.

This clone has more than one count but fewer than ten. The V and J genes are TRBV30 and TRBJ2-5; D may be TRBD2 (6 bases). The CDR3 has 14 amino acids. CDR1 and CDR2 (germline): GTSNPN, SVGIG (reference sequence). V was clipped by 1 base and J by 5 bases, with 14 bases between them. The DNA of the CDR3 is TGTGCCTGGAGTGGCATGGGAGGAGGGGAGACCCAGTACTTC. Protein sequence: CAWSGMGGGETQYF.

V is TRBV28 and J is TRBJ1-2; a weak D match, TRBD1 (6 bases). V was shortened by 3 bases and J by 6 bases, with 14 bases between the two germline ends. The CDR3 totals 14 residues. Germline-derived CDR1 and CDR2 are MDHEN and SYDVKM. DNA for the CDR3: TGTGCCAGCAGTTTGGGGGGGGGCGCGAATGGCTACACCTTC. This translates into CASSLGGGANGYTF.

V gene TRBV7-6 combines with J gene TRBJ2-2, with D perhaps TRBD1 (6 bases). This CDR3 has 16 residues. CDR1 is SGHVS and CDR2 is FNYEAQ in the germline V gene. The V and J ends lost 8 bases and 5 bases respectively, with 21 bases between them. CDR3 coding DNA: TGTGCCAGCGAACAAAATTGGGCAGGGGAAACCGGGGAGCTGTTTTTT. The encoded protein is CASEQNWAGETGELFF.

The chain couples TRBV5-5 to TRBJ1-2; D is unclear. Per germline, CDR1 SGHKS and CDR2 YYEKEE (reference sequence). Deletions cut 4 bases from V and 3 bases from J, with 7 bases between. This CDR3 comprises 12 residues. CDR3 coding DNA: TGTGCCAGCAGCCAAGAGTACTATGGCTACACCTTC. This translates into CASSQEYYGYTF.

The J gene is TRBJ2-1, the V gene TRBV5-1; TRBD1 might be the D (6 bases). The CDR3 spans 14 residues. The V gene lost 5 bases and the J gene lost 6 bases, with 15 bases spanning the gap. CDR1 is SGHRS and CDR2 is YFSETQ in the germline V gene. DNA of the CDR3: TGCGCCAGCAGAGCCCAAACAGGGACCAATGAGCAGTTCTTC. Translation gives CASRAQTGTNEQFF.

This clone was detected a few times. The chain uses TRBV10-3 and TRBJ1-2, with a possible D match to TRBD1 (6 bases). Per the germline V gene, CDR1 is ENHRY and CDR2 is SYGVKD. The CDR3 totals 13 residues. Trimming shortened V by 5 bases and J by 8 bases, and 15 bases separated the two germline ends. The chain's CDR3 is CAISNLGGQGYTF. As DNA, the CDR3 is TGTGCCATCAGTAACCTTGGGGGACAAGGCTACACCTTC.

The V and J genes are TRBV7-9 and TRBJ1-5; D gene unclear. Trimming removed 4 bases from V and 3 bases from J, with 7 bases in between. The germline gives CDR1 SEHNR, CDR2 FQNEAQ (reference sequence). This CDR3 comprises 13 residues. Here the CDR3 DNA reads TGTGCCAGCAGCTCACAGAACAATCAGCCCCAGCATTTT. Translating it yields CASSSQNNQPQHF.

V is TRBV6-1 and J is TRBJ1-3; weak D call: TRBD1 (5 bases). The V gene's germline CDR1 is MNHNS and CDR2 SASEGT. The V and J ends lost 6 bases and 0 bases respectively, with 12 bases between them. This CDR3 has 15 amino acids. The CDR3, as DNA: TGTGCCAGCAGCCCGACAGTGAGCTCTGGAAACACCATATATTTT. Its translation: CASSPTVSSGNTIYF.

V gene TRBV6-6 combines with J gene TRBJ2-7; D is perhaps TRBD1 (6 bases). Germline V gene data show CDR1 as MNHNY and CDR2 as SVGAGI (reference sequence). The CDR3 covers 11 residues. The CDR3 DNA sequence: TGTGCGGCCGGACAGAACTACGAGCAGTACTTC. Residues: CAAGQNYEQYF.

The rearrangement joins TRBV5-8 to TRBJ2-7; TRBD1 agrees at 8 bases. Trimming at V came to 4 bases and at J to 3 bases, leaving 12 bases not matched to a gene. The CDR3 runs to 16 residues. Germline V gives CDR1 SGHTS, CDR2 YDEGEE. CDR3 nucleotide sequence: TGTGCCAGCAGCCCGTACGCCGGGACAGGACTCTACGAGCAGTACTTC. Translating gives CASSPYAGTGLYEQYF.

This clone came up once. The chain is built from TRBV28 and TRBJ1-5; D not certain. Germline lookup yields CDR1 MDHEN and CDR2 SYDVKM. The ends were cut back, 7 bases at V and 0 bases at J, with 13 bases in the middle. This CDR3 contains 15 residues. CDR3 DNA: TGTGCCAGCATCTCGGGGATTTATAGCAATCAGCCCCAGCATTTT. Its translation: CASISGIYSNQPQHF. The full variable domain, completed using reference TRBV28 and TRBJ1-5, is DVKVTQSSRYLVKRTGEKVFLECVQDMDHENMFWYRQDPGLGLRLIYFSYDVKMKEKGDIPEGYSVSREKKERFSLILESASTNQTSMYLCASISGIYSNQPQHFGDGTRLSIL.

The chain is built from TRBV28 and TRBJ1-5; D ambiguous. CDR1 MDHEN and CDR2 SYDVKM come from the germline V gene. The CDR3 is 13 residues long. V lost 2 bases, J lost 4 bases, and 6 bases lay in between. CDR3 nucleotides: TGTGCCAGCAGTTTAAGTCGGAATCAGCCCCAGCATTTT. Encoded protein: CASSLSRNQPQHF.

This chain uses TRBV5-1 with TRBJ1-5; D uncertain. The germline V gene encodes CDR1 SGHRS and CDR2 YFSETQ. Trimming removed 4 bases from V and 0 bases from J, with 20 bases in between. The CDR3 spans 18 residues. The CDR3: CASSAGPLGRGSNQPQHF. For the CDR3, the DNA is TGCGCCAGCAGCGCCGGGCCTCTTGGGCGGGGTAGCAATCAGCCCCAGCATTTT.

A remark on this clone: Germline and junction disagree at one end, which may indicate a read error. The V call is TRBV6-4, the J call TRBJ1-2; TRBD1 agrees at 8 bases. CDR3 length equals 14 residues. Germline CDR1 and CDR2: MRHNA and SNTAGT. The chain's CDR3 is CASSDSPGTGPEAF. Written as DNA, the CDR3 is TGTGCCAGCAGTGACTCTCCTGGGACAGGCCCGGAAGCATTC.

The V gene is TRBV6-4, the J gene TRBJ2-1; no clear D. This CDR3 contains 13 residues. The V gene's germline CDR1 is MRHNA and CDR2 SNTAGT. The V end was cut by 4 bases, the J end by 5 bases, with 9 bases between. The CDR3 nucleotides are TGTGCCAGCAGTGTAACTGGTAACAATGAGCAGTTCTTC. Translated: CASSVTGNNEQFF.

The chain carries TRBV4-1 and TRBJ2-1; D may be TRBD2 (5 bases). CDR1 is MGHRA and CDR2 is YSYEKL in the germline V gene. V lost 3 bases to trimming and J lost 1 base, with 10 bases between them. CDR3 length equals 15 residues. As DNA, the CDR3 is TGCGCCAGCAGCCAGTCACGGGATTCCTACAATGAGCAGTTCTTC. Amino acid sequence: CASSQSRDSYNEQFF.

The CDR3 protein is CASSHPGGEQYF. CDR3 coding DNA: TGTGCCAGCAGTCACCCTGGAGGCGAGCAGTACTTC. The V and J genes are TRBV6-6 and TRBJ2-7, with D tentatively TRBD2 (5 bases). Trimming stripped 5 bases from V and 6 bases from J, with 11 bases between. CDR1 is MNHNY and CDR2 is SVGAGI in the germline V gene (reference sequence). CDR3 length: 12 residues.

The rearrangement links TRBV6-5 to TRBJ2-2; D perhaps matches TRBD1 (6 bases). CDR1 and CDR2 (germline): MNHEY, SVGAGI. This CDR3 region has 15 residues. The V end was cut by 2 bases, the J end by 0 bases, with 7 bases between. This chain's CDR3 is CASSYGTPNTGELFF. The DNA of the CDR3 is TGTGCCAGCAGTTACGGGACACCGAACACCGGGGAGCTGTTTTTT.

This chain connects TRBV27 to TRBJ2-1; 7 positions agree with TRBD1. Germline CDR1 and CDR2: MNHEY and SMNVEV (reference sequence). The CDR3 has 17 residues. V trimming: 2 bases; J trimming: 3 bases; junction bases outside the gene matches: 10. The CDR3 reads CASSLGLGQTFYNEQFF. The CDR3 DNA reads TGTGCCAGCAGTTTAGGATTGGGACAGACATTCTACAATGAGCAGTTCTTC.

The genes are TRBV19 and TRBJ1-1, with TRBD1 identical over 8 bases. J gave up 6 bases and V 3 bases, and 6 bases lay outside the gene matches. This CDR3 spans 14 amino acids. Germline-derived CDR1 and CDR2 are LNHDA and SQIVND (reference sequence). The CDR3 region is CASSIGQGTAEAFF. Written as DNA, the CDR3 is TGTGCCAGTAGTATCGGACAGGGAACGGCTGAAGCTTTCTTT.

This clone was counted between two and nine times. V usage is TRBV7-8 and J usage is TRBJ2-1; TRBD2 matches at 14 bases. V gave up 5 bases and J gave up 1 base; unmatched junction bases: 4. Germline V lookup: CDR1 SGHVS, CDR2 FQNEAQ. The CDR3 runs 17 residues. DNA for the CDR3: TGTGCCAGCAGCCGGACTAGCGGGGGGCTATCCTACAATGAGCAGTTCTTC. This translates into CASSRTSGGLSYNEQFF.

J is TRBJ2-5 and V is TRBV19; D uncertain. Trimming took off 3 bases at V and 4 bases at J, with 6 bases between the two ends. Germline CDR1 reads LNHDA; CDR2 reads SQIVND (reference sequence). The CDR3 extends over 12 amino acids. The DNA of the CDR3 is TGTGCCAGTAGTATGGAGAGAGAGACCCAGTACTTC. Translating it yields CASSMERETQYF.

CDR3: CAISESSTGLAEAFF. The CDR3 DNA sequence: TGTGCCATCAGTGAGTCCTCGACAGGGTTGGCTGAAGCTTTCTTT. The V and J genes are TRBV10-3 and TRBJ1-1; 7 bases are a match to TRBD1. The ends lost 0 bases at V and 6 bases at J; junction bases unmatched: 7. This CDR3 is built from 15 residues. CDR1 ENHRY and CDR2 SYGVKD come from the germline V gene.

This clone was seen more than once but under ten times. A junction boundary mismatches the germline segment, possibly from a read error. J is TRBJ2-7 and V is TRBV7-7; 13 nucleotides match TRBD2. The CDR3 contains 17 residues. Germline V lookup: CDR1 SSHAT, CDR2 FNYEAQ (reference sequence). CDR3 bases: TGTGCTAGCAGCCCTAACAGCGGACTAGCGGGAGCCCACGAGCAGTACTTC. It is translated as CASSPNSGLAGAHEQYF.

The table lists this clone with a count of one. The chain joins TRBV2 to TRBJ2-7, with 10 nucleotides matching TRBD2. Germline V gene lookup returns CDR1 SNHLY and CDR2 FYNNEI. The CDR3 totals 12 residues. The V gene end was trimmed by 10 bases and the J gene end by 6 bases; junction bases not matched to a gene: 6. CDR3 nucleotides: TGTGCCACTAGCGGGGGCCCCGCCGAGCAGTACTTC. Translation: CATSGGPAEQYF. Filled out from reference TRBV2 and TRBJ2-7, the complete variable domain reads EPEVTQTPSHQVTQMGQEVILRCVPISNHLYFYWYRQILGQKVEFLVSFYNNEISEKSEIFDDQFSVERPDGSNFTLKIRSTKLEDSAMYFCATSGGPAEQYFGPGTRLTVT.

The V and J genes are TRBV19 and TRBJ1-2, with 7 positions matching TRBD1. The trim removed 9 bases at V and 5 bases at J, leaving 3 bases unmatched. The V gene's germline CDR1 is LNHDA and CDR2 SQIVND (reference sequence). The CDR3 spans 11 residues. CDR3 region: CASRQGYGYTF. In DNA form, the CDR3 reads TGTGCCAGCCGACAGGGATATGGCTACACCTTC.

This clone was detected only once. The chain uses TRBV6-1 and TRBJ2-5; D is unresolved. Trimming stripped 10 bases from V and 11 bases from J, with 14 bases between. CDR3 length equals 10 residues. Germline assignment: CDR1 MNHNS and CDR2 SASEGT. This CDR3 is CAIRREEQYF. As DNA, the CDR3 is TGTGCCATCAGGAGAGAGGAGCAGTACTTC.